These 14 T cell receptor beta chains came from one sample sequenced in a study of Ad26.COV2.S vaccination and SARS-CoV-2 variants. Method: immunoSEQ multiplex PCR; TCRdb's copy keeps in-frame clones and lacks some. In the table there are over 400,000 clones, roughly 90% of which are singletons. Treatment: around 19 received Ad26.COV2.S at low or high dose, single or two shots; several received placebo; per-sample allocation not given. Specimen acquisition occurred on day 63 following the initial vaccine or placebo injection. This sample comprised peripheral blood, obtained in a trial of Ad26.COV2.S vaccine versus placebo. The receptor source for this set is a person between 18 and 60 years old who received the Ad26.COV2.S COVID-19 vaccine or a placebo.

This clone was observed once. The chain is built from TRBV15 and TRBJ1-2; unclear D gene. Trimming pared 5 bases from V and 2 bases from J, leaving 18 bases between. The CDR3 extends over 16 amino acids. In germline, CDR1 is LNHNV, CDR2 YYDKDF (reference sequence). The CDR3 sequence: CATSPRGGSTNYGYTF. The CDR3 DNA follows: TGTGCCACCAGCCCCCGAGGAGGTTCTACGAACTATGGCTACACCTTC.

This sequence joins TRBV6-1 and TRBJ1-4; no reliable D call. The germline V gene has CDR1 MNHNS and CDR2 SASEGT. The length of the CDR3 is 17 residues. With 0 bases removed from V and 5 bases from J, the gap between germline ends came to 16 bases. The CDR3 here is CASSEALVTVGNEKLFF. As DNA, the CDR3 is TGTGCCAGCAGTGAAGCGCTGGTTACGGTGGGCAATGAAAAACTGTTTTTT.

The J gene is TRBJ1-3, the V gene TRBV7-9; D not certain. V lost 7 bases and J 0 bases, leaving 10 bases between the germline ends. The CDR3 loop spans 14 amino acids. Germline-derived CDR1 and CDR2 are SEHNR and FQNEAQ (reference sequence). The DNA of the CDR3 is TGTGCCAGCACCGAAGGCCTCTCTGGAAACACCATATATTTT. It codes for CASTEGLSGNTIYF.

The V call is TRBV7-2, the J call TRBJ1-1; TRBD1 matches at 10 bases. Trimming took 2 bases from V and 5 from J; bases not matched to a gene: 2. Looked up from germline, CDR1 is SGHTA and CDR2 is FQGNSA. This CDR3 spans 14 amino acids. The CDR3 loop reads CASSLRTGGTEAFF. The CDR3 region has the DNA TGTGCCAGCAGCTTACGGACAGGGGGTACTGAAGCTTTCTTT.

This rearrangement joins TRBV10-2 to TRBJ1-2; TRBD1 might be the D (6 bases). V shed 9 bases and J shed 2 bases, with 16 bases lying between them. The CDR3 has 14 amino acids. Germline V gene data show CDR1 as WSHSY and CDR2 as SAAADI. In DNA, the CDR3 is TGCGCCAGTACAGACTCTGGACAGAACTATGGCTACACCTTC. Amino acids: CASTDSGQNYGYTF.

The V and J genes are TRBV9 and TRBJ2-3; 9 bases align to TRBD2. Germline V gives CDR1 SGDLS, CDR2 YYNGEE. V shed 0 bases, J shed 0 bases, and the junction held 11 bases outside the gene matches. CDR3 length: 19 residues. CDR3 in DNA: TGTGCCAGCAGCGTAGGCAAGATAGCGGGGGACCGGAGCACAGATACGCAGTATTTT. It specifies CASSVGKIAGDRSTDTQYF.

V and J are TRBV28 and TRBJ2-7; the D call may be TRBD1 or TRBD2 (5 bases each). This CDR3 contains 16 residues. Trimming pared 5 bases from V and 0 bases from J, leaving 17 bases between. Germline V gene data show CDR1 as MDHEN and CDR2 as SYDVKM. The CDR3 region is CASSIPLGRASYEQYF. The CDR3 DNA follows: TGTGCCAGCAGTATTCCTTTGGGACGGGCCTCCTACGAGCAGTACTTC.

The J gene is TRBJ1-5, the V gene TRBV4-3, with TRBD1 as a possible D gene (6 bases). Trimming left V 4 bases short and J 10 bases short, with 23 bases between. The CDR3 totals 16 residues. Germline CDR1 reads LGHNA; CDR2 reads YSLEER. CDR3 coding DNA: TGCGCCAGCAGCCCTGAAGGGGGGCAGGGTGTGCGACCCCAGCATTTT. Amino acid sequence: CASSPEGGQGVRPQHF.

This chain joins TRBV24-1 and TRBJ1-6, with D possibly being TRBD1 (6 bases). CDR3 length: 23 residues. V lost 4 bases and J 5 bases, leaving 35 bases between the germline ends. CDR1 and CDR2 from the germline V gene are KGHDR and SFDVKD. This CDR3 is CATSDPMDGVRKGGGVNNSPLHF. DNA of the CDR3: TGTGCCACCAGTGACCCCATGGACGGGGTTAGGAAAGGGGGTGGGGTTAATAATTCACCCCTCCACTTT.

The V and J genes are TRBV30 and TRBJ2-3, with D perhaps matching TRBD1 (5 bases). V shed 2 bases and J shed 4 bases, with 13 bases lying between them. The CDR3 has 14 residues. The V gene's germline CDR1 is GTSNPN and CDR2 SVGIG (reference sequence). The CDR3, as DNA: TGTGCCTGGAGTACAGGTAAACGAGCAGATACGCAGTATTTT. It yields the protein CAWSTGKRADTQYF.

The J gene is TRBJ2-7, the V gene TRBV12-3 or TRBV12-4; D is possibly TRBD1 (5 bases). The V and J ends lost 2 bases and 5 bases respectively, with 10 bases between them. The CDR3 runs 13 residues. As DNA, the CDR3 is TGTGCCAGCAGTTTACTTCAGGGCCACGAGCAGTACTTC. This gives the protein CASSLLQGHEQYF.

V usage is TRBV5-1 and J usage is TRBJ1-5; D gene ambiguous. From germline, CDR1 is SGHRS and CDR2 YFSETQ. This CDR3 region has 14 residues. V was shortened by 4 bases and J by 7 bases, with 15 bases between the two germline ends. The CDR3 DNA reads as TGCGCCAGCAGCCAGGCCCCGGACGGGCAGCCCCAGCATTTT. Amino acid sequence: CASSQAPDGQPQHF.

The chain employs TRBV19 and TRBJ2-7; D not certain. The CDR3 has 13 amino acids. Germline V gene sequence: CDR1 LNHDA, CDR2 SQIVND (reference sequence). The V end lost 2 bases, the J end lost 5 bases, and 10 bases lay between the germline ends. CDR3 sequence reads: CASSISGWDEQYF. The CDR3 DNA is TGTGCCAGTAGTATATCAGGATGGGACGAGCAGTACTTC.

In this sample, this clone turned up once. The DNA of the CDR3 is TGTGCCAGCAGCTTAGACAGGGGGCTGTTCTGGCAGTACTTC. The encoded protein is CASSLDRGLFWQYF. The chain combines TRBV7-9 with TRBJ2-7; TRBD1 matches at 9 bases. The CDR3 length is 14 residues. The V gene end was trimmed by 1 base and the J gene end by 9 bases; junction bases not matched to a gene: 7. The germline CDR1 and CDR2 sequences are SEHNR and FQNEAQ (reference sequence).